A selection of T cell receptor beta chains follows, all from one sample in a study of T cell changes during pregnancy in multiple sclerosis. TCRdb's copy holds only in-frame clones and misses some; the assay was immunoSEQ multiplex PCR. The sample lists under 85,000 clones; about 90% were seen once. Material: peripheral blood, obtained in the third trimester of pregnancy. The receptors derive from a female donor in good health, enrolled as a control in a pregnancy study. Both conserved end residues are trimmed from each CDR3. Rows give clone size only sometimes, using once, few, many, or a class for an expanded clone.

clone_size	v_call	cdr3_length	cdr3_aa
once	TRBV6-6	11	ASTATDSYGYT
NA	TRBV7-8	14	ASSLEPTGPKETQY
few	TRBV19	11	ASSIGDSDTQY
NA	TRBV30	14	AWSAPSDRVLYGYT
NA	TRBV7-8	13	ASPRGASGANVLT
NA	TRBV7-2	11	ASSLQINYGYT
NA	TRBV14	12	ASSQDLVDREAF
once	TRBV15	11	ATSRSRAAPLH
NA	TRBV5-6	11	ASSLTGWAEAF
once	TRBV7-9	14	ASSLFGAGGGYEQY
NA	TRBV10-3	13	AISDKIANTGELF
NA	TRBV11-2	13	ASRPNLNSNQPQH
NA	TRBV7-2	14	ASSLDRKRAGEKLF
NA	TRBV10-3	13	AISEGQGWGDEQF
NA	TRBV5-1	13	ASTNAGKSGNTIY
NA	TRBV5-5	13	ASSLRQGSTGELF
once	TRBV30	12	AWGQESGANVLT
NA	TRBV6-5	14	ASSYGESGQDEKLF
NA	TRBV29-1	13	SVLGTGGRTGELF
NA	TRBV25-1	14	ASSVDRGLQPDTQY
NA	TRBV11-2	14	ASSPRGFATNEKLF
NA	TRBV18	10	ASSPAFVPGT
NA	TRBV6-5	12	ATSGAALNTEAF
NA	TRBV19	12	ASRGVEAPDTQY
once	TRBV7-3	13	ASSRSRSEGGELF
NA	TRBV5-4	14	ASSLAFGGGGETQY
NA	TRBV9	15	ASSTRDRGLNTGELF
NA	TRBV7-9	15	ASKPLESESRSNEQF
NA	TRBV5-1	10	ASSSREETQY
NA	TRBV7-2	12	ASSTRQGKYGYT
NA	TRBV4-3	13	ASSREATNTGELF
NA	TRBV4-3	13	ASSQDRGGKNIQY
NA	TRBV6-1	13	ASSEFGREDQPQH
few	TRBV20-1	9	SARDLGELF
NA	TRBV27	10	ASSPQGYGYT
once	TRBV18	11	ASSLAPETEAF
NA	TRBV7-8	12	ASSLGTTGNTIY
NA	TRBV2	11	ANRDINADTQY
NA	TRBV7-9	14	ASSLAGAGANTEAF
NA	TRBV7-2	13	ASSLNREGSYEQY
NA	TRBV18	15	ASSPNSLGGMNTEAF
NA	TRBV15	10	ATLSPGDEQF
NA	TRBV19	11	ASSPQVNTEAF
NA	TRBV7-2	13	ASSLYGSSYNEQF
once	TRBV5-8	12	ASSLSQTGYGYT
NA	TRBV30	12	AWAPGQWNTEAF
NA	TRBV4-3	14	ASSQGVGGVSYEQY
few	TRBV2	10	ASFYRGSEQY
NA	TRBV27	11	ASSPGLAGDQY
NA	TRBV2	13	ASKGTAGSVNEQF
once	TRBV6-1	15	ASSEAKNSGGIQPQH
NA	TRBV4-3	13	ASSQSGQGTTEAF
NA	TRBV15	15	ATSHKGGFPQVYGYT
NA	TRBV6-4	11	ASSEARTDTQY
once	TRBV9	15	ASSVRRWKLLTDTQY
NA	TRBV9	12	ASSSSAGADTQY